What follows are 21 T cell receptor beta chains derived from one specimen sequenced in a study of blood T cell repertoires in COVID-19. Produced via immunoSEQ multiplex PCR; TCRdb's table is partial and in-frame only. The table lists 100,000 to 150,000 clones, 75% to 85% of them singletons. Material: peripheral blood. Every receptor here comes from a woman aged 50 to 65 with acute or convalescent COVID-19.

The chain links TRBV6-5 to TRBJ2-1; 10 nucleotides agree with TRBD2. Per germline, CDR1 MNHEY and CDR2 SVGAGI. J was trimmed by 4 bases and V by 2 bases; bases with no gene match: 5. The CDR3 contains 16 residues. The CDR3 loop is CASSYQSGGAYNEQFF. DNA of the CDR3: TGTGCCAGCAGTTACCAGAGCGGGGGGGCTTACAATGAGCAGTTCTTC.

The chain carries TRBV27 and TRBJ2-7; a weak D match, TRBD2 (5 bases). This CDR3 is 15 amino acids long. Germline CDR1 reads MNHEY; CDR2 reads SMNVEV (reference sequence). Trimming shortened V by 4 bases and J by 3 bases, and 16 bases separated the two germline ends. The CDR3 loop is CASSSPSGLSYEQYF. DNA of the CDR3: TGTGCCAGCAGTTCTCCAAGCGGATTAAGCTACGAGCAGTACTTC.

The chain couples TRBV7-9 to TRBJ1-2, with TRBD1 matching 10 bases. The CDR3 sequence is 15 residues long. Germline assignment: CDR1 SEHNR and CDR2 FQNEAQ (reference sequence). V was clipped by 5 bases and J by 4 bases; unmatched bases: 7. CDR3 DNA sequence: TGTGCCAGCAGCCCCACGGGACAGGGGTTCTATGGCTACACCTTC. Encoded protein: CASSPTGQGFYGYTF.

This chain links TRBV5-1 with TRBJ2-2; tentative D call: TRBD2 (6 bases). The CDR3 loop spans 14 amino acids. Trimming took off 2 bases at V and 7 bases at J, with 12 bases between the two ends. From germline, CDR1 is SGHRS and CDR2 YFSETQ. CDR3 amino acids: CASSLEIGGGELFF. The CDR3 bases are TGCGCCAGCAGCTTAGAGATCGGGGGCGGGGAGCTGTTTTTT.

This chain uses TRBV29-1 with TRBJ2-5, with 8 positions matching TRBD2. The junction had 1 base not matched to a gene; V was cut back by 3 bases and J by 4 bases. Germline loops: CDR1 SQVTM, CDR2 ANQGSEA. The CDR3 covers 12 residues. CDR3 bases: TGCAGCGTTGACCGGGGGGGAGAGACCCAGTACTTC. This translates into CSVDRGGETQYF.

The chain has TRBV30 and TRBJ2-5, with 8 bases matching TRBD1. Trimming at V came to 1 base and at J to 9 bases, leaving 10 bases not matched to a gene. The CDR3 loop spans 14 amino acids. Germline values: CDR1 GTSNPN, CDR2 SVGIG (reference sequence). CDR3 loop: CAWSGGTGGRAQYF. For the CDR3, the DNA is TGTGCCTGGAGTGGGGGGACAGGCGGTAGGGCCCAGTACTTC.

V gene TRBV30 combines with J gene TRBJ2-7; D remains unclear. Trimming took 0 bases from V and 3 from J, leaving 6 bases between them. Germline V gene sequence: CDR1 GTSNPN, CDR2 SVGIG (reference sequence). This CDR3 spans 12 amino acids. The CDR3 here is CAWSVDSYEQYF. DNA for the CDR3: TGTGCCTGGAGTGTAGATAGCTACGAGCAGTACTTC.

The chain couples TRBV24-1 to TRBJ2-2; 13 bases align to TRBD2. The length of the CDR3 is 17 residues. Trimming cost V 4 bases and J 7 bases; bases outside gene matches: 8. The germline gives CDR1 KGHDR, CDR2 SFDVKD. In nucleotides, the CDR3 is TGTGCCACCAGTGACCCGGGACTAGCGGGATTTCGCGGGGAGCTGTTTTTT. It encodes CATSDPGLAGFRGELFF.

This CDR3 is CASSEYAGLGYTF. Written as DNA, the CDR3 is TGTGCCAGCAGTGAGTATGCAGGGCTTGGCTACACCTTC. The rearrangement joins TRBV25-1 to TRBJ1-2; maybe TRBD1 (5 bases). The length of the CDR3 is 13 residues. Germline CDR1 is MGHDK and CDR2 is SYGVNS. The V and J ends lost 3 bases and 7 bases respectively, with 12 bases between them.

This rearrangement joins TRBV4-1 to TRBJ1-2, with D possibly TRBD1 on 5 matching bases. Deletions cut 0 bases from V and 7 bases from J, with 9 bases between. CDR3 length: 13 amino acids. Germline V gene data show CDR1 as MGHRA and CDR2 as YSYEKL. As DNA, the CDR3 is TGCGCCAGCAGCCAAGACAGGGCCAGTGGCTACACCTTC. Amino acids: CASSQDRASGYTF.

The rearrangement uses TRBV3-1 (or the pseudogene TRBV3-2) and TRBJ1-4; D is unclear. V gave up 5 bases and J gave up 1 base, with 8 bases separating them. The CDR3 totals 14 residues. The V gene's germline CDR1 is LGHDT and CDR2 YNNKEL (reference sequence). The CDR3 loop is CASSFSETNEKLFF. In DNA form, the CDR3 reads TGTGCCAGCAGCTTCAGCGAAACTAATGAAAAACTGTTTTTT.

The chain couples TRBV5-1 to TRBJ1-6; D might be TRBD1 (6 bases). CDR3 size: 14 residues. The germline CDR1 and CDR2 sequences are SGHRS and YFSETQ. Deletions cut 5 bases from V and 7 bases from J, with 13 bases between. CDR3 bases: TGCGCCAGCAGTTCTGGACAGCTAAATTCACCCCTCCACTTT. Its protein product is CASSSGQLNSPLHF.

The chain employs TRBV19 and TRBJ2-3; 12 bases are shared with TRBD2. The CDR3 is 15 residues long. J was trimmed by 6 bases and V by 6 bases; bases with no gene match: 7. Germline V gene lookup returns CDR1 LNHDA and CDR2 SQIVND (reference sequence). Here the CDR3 reads CASSTTGTSGDTQYF. Written as DNA, the CDR3 is TGTGCCAGTAGCACCACCGGGACTAGCGGGGATACGCAGTATTTT. Looking up the rest from reference TRBV19 and TRBJ2-3 gives the full variable domain: DGGITQSPKYLFRKEGQNVTLSCEQNLNHDAMYWYRQDPGQGLRLIYYSQIVNDFQKGDIAEGYSVSREKKESFPLTVTSAQKNPTAFYLCASSTTGTSGDTQYFGPGTRLTVL.

CDR3 residues: CASSLLQGYDEQFF. In DNA form, the CDR3 reads TGTGCCAGCAGCCTTCTACAGGGTTATGACGAGCAGTTCTTC. The V and J genes are TRBV11-2 and TRBJ2-1; the D gene is possibly TRBD1 (6 bases). The CDR3 runs 14 residues. Trimming removed 5 bases from V and 10 bases from J, with 18 bases in between. Per germline, CDR1 SGHAT and CDR2 FQNNGV. The whole variable domain, filled in from reference TRBV11-2 and TRBJ2-1, reads EAGVAQSPRYKIIEKRQSVAFWCNPISGHATLYWYQQILGQGPKLLIQFQNNGVVDDSQLPKDRFSAERLKGVDSTLKIQPAKLEDSAVYLCASSLLQGYDEQFFGPGTRLTVL.

V gene TRBV6-1 combines with J gene TRBJ1-5; the D gene is possibly TRBD1 (5 bases). CDR3 length: 15 residues. Germline V gives CDR1 MNHNS, CDR2 SASEGT. V lost 0 bases to trimming and J lost 3 bases, with 9 bases between them. CDR3 nucleotides: TGTGCCAGCAGTGAAGCCGGGACTTCCAATCAGCCCCAGCATTTT. It is translated as CASSEAGTSNQPQHF.

This chain links TRBV28 with TRBJ2-1; the match to TRBD2 covers 11 bases. V lost 4 bases to trimming and J lost 3 bases; unmatched junction nucleotides: 5. Germline V lookup: CDR1 MDHEN, CDR2 SYDVKM. The CDR3 has 16 amino acids. The CDR3 sequence is CASSSLAGAHYNEQFF. DNA for the CDR3: TGTGCCAGCAGTTCACTAGCGGGAGCGCACTACAATGAGCAGTTCTTC.

This clone showed up just a few times. This rearrangement joins TRBV4-1 to TRBJ2-5; no clear D. The CDR3 length is 16 residues. V was pared by 1 base and J by 5 bases, with 17 bases between. Germline loops: CDR1 MGHRA, CDR2 YSYEKL. CDR3 DNA: TGCGCCAGCAGCCAAGTAAACCTAGGCTTTGGCGAGACCCAGTACTTC. This gives the protein CASSQVNLGFGETQYF.

This clone has more than one count but fewer than ten. This chain uses TRBV4-2 with TRBJ1-6; 8 nucleotides agree with TRBD1. This CDR3 spans 20 amino acids. Per the germline V gene, CDR1 is LGHNA and CDR2 is YNFKEQ. The junction had 24 bases not matched to a gene; V was cut back by 4 bases and J by 10 bases. The CDR3 DNA follows: TGTGCCAGCAGCCCGACGCCCGGACAGGGTTCAACTTACGCGGCGTCACCCCTCCACTTT. Its translation: CASSPTPGQGSTYAASPLHF.

This clone was picked up one time. The chain carries TRBV19 and TRBJ1-1, with D perhaps matching TRBD1 (6 bases). Germline V gene lookup returns CDR1 LNHDA and CDR2 SQIVND (reference sequence). The CDR3 loop spans 15 amino acids. V was trimmed by 3 bases and J by 1 base, leaving 12 bases between them. CDR3 nucleotides: TGTGCCAGTAGTATTCCGGGACAAACGAACACTGAAGCTTTCTTT. This translates into CASSIPGQTNTEAFF.

The chain uses TRBV6-5 and TRBJ1-1; 10 positions match TRBD1. Per the germline V gene, CDR1 is MNHEY and CDR2 is SVGAGI. This CDR3 has 13 amino acids. Germline trimming cut 8 bases from V and 9 bases from J; bases unmatched to any gene: 9. The CDR3 region is CASARDRGHQAFF. In DNA, the CDR3 is TGTGCCAGCGCGAGAGACAGGGGGCATCAAGCTTTCTTT.

The chain employs TRBV2 and TRBJ2-5; TRBD1 might be the D (5 bases). Germline CDR1 SNHLY, CDR2 FYNNEI. With 2 bases removed from V and 5 bases from J, the gap between germline ends came to 12 bases. The CDR3 totals 14 residues. This CDR3 reads CASSEKGLWETQYF. The CDR3 nucleotides read TGTGCCAGCAGTGAAAAGGGGCTCTGGGAGACCCAGTACTTC.